These 24 T cell receptor beta chains were all obtained from the same sample, sequenced in a study of blood T cell repertoires in COVID-19. The table came from immunoSEQ multiplex PCR; TCRdb's copy has only in-frame clones and leaves some out. Of under 95,000 clones listed, more than 75% are singletons. The sample consisted of peripheral blood. The receptors stem from a woman older than 75 with acute or convalescent COVID-19.

The chain combines TRBV6-1 with TRBJ2-7, with D possibly being TRBD2 (6 bases). Germline V gene data show CDR1 as MNHNS and CDR2 as SASEGT. Trimming pared 0 bases from V and 7 bases from J, leaving 10 bases between. This CDR3 has 13 amino acids. The chain's CDR3 is CASSEARRGEQYF. DNA for the CDR3: TGTGCCAGCAGTGAAGCGCGCCGGGGGGAGCAGTACTTC.

This chain connects TRBV7-2 to TRBJ1-1; no clear D. The CDR3 has 14 amino acids. The V gene's germline CDR1 is SGHTA and CDR2 FQGNSA. Trimming left V 3 bases short and J 4 bases short, with 12 bases between. DNA of the CDR3: TGTGCCAGCAGCTTCAGTAATATCGTCACTGAAGCTTTCTTT. This sequence encodes CASSFSNIVTEAFF.

For the CDR3, the DNA is TGTGCCAGCAGCTGGAGGTCTCTCGGGAATTATGGCTACACCTTC. This codes for CASSWRSLGNYGYTF. This rearrangement joins TRBV5-8 to TRBJ1-2; unclear D gene. Trimming pared 3 bases from V and 5 bases from J, leaving 17 bases between. Germline V lookup: CDR1 SGHTS, CDR2 YDEGEE. There are 15 residues in the CDR3.

V gene TRBV25-1 combines with J gene TRBJ1-2; the match to TRBD1 covers 7 bases. CDR1 MGHDK and CDR2 SYGVNS come from the germline V gene. The CDR3 is made up of 14 amino acids. The V and J ends lost 6 bases and 4 bases, in that order; junction bases with no gene match: 8. CDR3 in amino acids: CASSPTTGTYGYTF. CDR3 DNA sequence: TGTGCCAGCAGCCCGACGACAGGGACCTATGGCTACACCTTC.

The rearrangement joins TRBV4-1 to TRBJ2-7, with D perhaps matching TRBD1 (5 bases). CDR1 is MGHRA, CDR2 YSYEKL, per germline. There are 14 residues in the CDR3. V lost 1 base, J lost 6 bases, and 13 bases lay in between. Written as DNA, the CDR3 is TGCGCCAGCAGCCAAGCTAACAGGTTAAGCGAGCAGTACTTC. It is translated as CASSQANRLSEQYF.

In DNA, the CDR3 is TGCAGCGTTGAAGGCCGCGGTGAGCAGTTCTTC. Its protein product is CSVEGRGEQFF. The chain combines TRBV29-1 with TRBJ2-1; D remains ambiguous. This CDR3 comprises 11 residues. V lost 1 base and J 9 bases, leaving 7 bases between the germline ends. Germline values: CDR1 SQVTM, CDR2 ANQGSEA.

The CDR3 sequence is CSATEGQGSEAFF. In nucleotides, the CDR3 is TGCAGCGCCACGGAGGGACAGGGATCTGAAGCTTTCTTT. This sequence joins TRBV29-1 and TRBJ1-1; TRBD1 matches at 9 bases. With V trimmed by 7 bases and J by 6 bases, 9 bases remained unmatched. Germline values: CDR1 SQVTM, CDR2 ANQGSEA. The CDR3 has 13 amino acids.

This chain connects TRBV5-6 to TRBJ2-1, with 11 bases fitting TRBD2. The CDR3 length is 15 residues. V was clipped by 4 bases and J by 8 bases; unmatched bases: 8. The germline V gene has CDR1 SGHDT and CDR2 YYEEEE. The CDR3 reads CASSLWVAGGYEQFF. DNA for the CDR3: TGTGCCAGCAGCCTGTGGGTAGCGGGAGGGTATGAGCAGTTCTTC.

Notes on this clone: Its ends do not fully match the called genes, so a read error is possible. The rearrangement joins TRBV13 to TRBJ1-1; possible D gene TRBD1, 5 bases. Per the germline V gene, CDR1 is PRHDT and CDR2 is FYEKMQ (reference sequence). This CDR3 contains 14 residues. CDR3 nucleotide sequence: TGTGCCAGCAGCCTAGGGGACTTCGGCACTGAAGCTTTCTTT. Protein sequence: CASSLGDFGTEAFF.

V usage is TRBV12-3 or TRBV12-4 and J usage is TRBJ2-7; 10 nucleotides line up with TRBD1. V gave up 7 bases and J gave up 3 bases; unmatched junction bases: 3. The CDR3 has 13 amino acids. This chain's CDR3 is CASTGTGVYEQYF. The CDR3 nucleotides read TGTGCCAGCACAGGGACAGGGGTCTACGAGCAGTACTTC.

The table lists this clone with a few counts. The chain has TRBV27 and TRBJ2-1; TRBD2 matches at 7 bases. The CDR3 sequence is 16 residues long. CDR1 and CDR2 (germline): MNHEY, SMNVEV (reference sequence). The ends lost 0 bases at V and 0 bases at J; junction bases unmatched: 2. The CDR3 coding sequence is TGTGCCAGCAGTTTATCTGGGGGGGGCTCCTACAATGAGCAGTTCTTC. It translates to CASSLSGGGSYNEQFF.

The J gene is TRBJ2-7, the V gene TRBV2; 10 bases match TRBD2. Germline lookup yields CDR1 SNHLY and CDR2 FYNNEI. V was clipped by 4 bases and J by 2 bases; unmatched bases: 8. The CDR3 is 16 residues long. The CDR3: CASSAAGTSETYEQYF. For the CDR3, the DNA is TGTGCCAGCAGTGCCGCCGGGACTAGCGAAACCTACGAGCAGTACTTC.

Written as DNA, the CDR3 is TGTGCCTGGAGCACGGGACAGGGCGGTGAAAAACTGTTTTTT. Protein sequence: CAWSTGQGGEKLFF. V is TRBV30 and J is TRBJ1-4; the match to TRBD1 covers 9 bases. The germline V gene has CDR1 GTSNPN and CDR2 SVGIG (reference sequence). V dropped 3 bases and J dropped 7; count of bases not matched to a gene: 6. This CDR3 is 14 amino acids long.

This sequence joins TRBV5-4 and TRBJ1-2, with 12 bases matching TRBD1. V lost 4 bases, J lost 8 bases, and 6 bases stayed unmatched. Germline V gene lookup returns CDR1 SGHNT and CDR2 YYREEE (reference sequence). The CDR3 totals 14 residues. The CDR3 spells CASSPGTGGWGYTF. The CDR3, as DNA: TGTGCCAGCAGCCCCGGGACAGGGGGCTGGGGCTACACCTTC.

V usage is TRBV4-1 and J usage is TRBJ2-1; weak D call: TRBD2 (7 bases). CDR1 MGHRA and CDR2 YSYEKL come from the germline V gene. This CDR3 spans 16 amino acids. V dropped 0 bases and J dropped 3 bases, with 12 bases sitting between them. The CDR3 region is CASSQEGGGNYNEQFF. CDR3 sequence (DNA): TGCGCCAGCAGCCAAGAAGGGGGGGGGAACTACAATGAGCAGTTCTTC.

The chain combines TRBV19 with TRBJ2-3; 7 nucleotides align to TRBD1. The ends lost 7 bases at V and 3 bases at J; junction bases unmatched: 7. CDR1 and CDR2 (germline): LNHDA, SQIVND (reference sequence). The CDR3 runs to 14 residues. The CDR3 protein is CASTATGRTDTQYF. CDR3 DNA sequence: TGTGCCAGTACCGCGACAGGGAGAACAGATACGCAGTATTTT.

The J gene is TRBJ1-1, the V gene TRBV12-5; weak D call: TRBD1 (5 bases). CDR3 length: 13 amino acids. Germline CDR1 is LGHNT and CDR2 is FRNRAP. The V end lost 11 bases, the J end lost 0 bases, and 13 bases lay between the germline ends. Here the CDR3 DNA reads TGTGCTGCTGGTCGGGGGATGAACACTGAAGCTTTCTTT. Protein product: CAAGRGMNTEAFF.

The chain is built from TRBV19 and TRBJ2-1; D might be TRBD2 (6 bases). CDR1 LNHDA and CDR2 SQIVND come from the germline V gene (reference sequence). Trimming shortened V by 8 bases and J by 3 bases, and 14 bases separated the two germline ends. The CDR3 runs to 14 residues. CDR3 DNA sequence: TGTGCCAGTGCGTGGGGGAGGAACTACAATGAGCAGTTCTTC. Protein: CASAWGRNYNEQFF.

J is TRBJ1-2 and V is TRBV7-3; D possibly corresponds to TRBD1 (5 bases). CDR3 length: 13 residues. The ends were cut back, 6 bases at V and 7 bases at J, with 15 bases in the middle. The germline CDR1 and CDR2 sequences are SGHTA and FQGTGA. The CDR3 loop reads CASSPSRGGGYTF. DNA for the CDR3: TGTGCCAGCAGTCCCTCACGGGGGGGTGGCTACACCTTC.

This clone is a singleton in its sample. The chain couples TRBV10-3 to TRBJ1-2; 8 bases map to TRBD1. Germline lookup yields CDR1 ENHRY and CDR2 SYGVKD. This CDR3 region has 16 residues. V was pared by 4 bases and J by 0 bases, with 7 bases of the junction left unmatched. The CDR3 here is CAISGGGQAPNYGYTF. CDR3 nucleotides: TGTGCCATCAGTGGGGGGGGACAGGCACCTAACTATGGCTACACCTTC.

There are a few counts of this clone. This rearrangement joins TRBV4-1 to TRBJ1-2; D call uncertain. This CDR3 has 15 residues. The V and J ends lost 1 base and 4 bases respectively, with 13 bases between them. CDR1 MGHRA and CDR2 YSYEKL come from the germline V gene. The CDR3: CASSQVPGPLYGYTF. CDR3 coding DNA: TGCGCCAGCAGCCAAGTACCAGGCCCCCTCTATGGCTACACCTTC.

In this sample, this clone turned up a few times. The chain combines TRBV27 with TRBJ1-2; 9 positions agree with TRBD1. V was pared by 3 bases and J by 5 bases, with 4 bases of the junction left unmatched. CDR3 length equals 14 residues. Looked up from germline, CDR1 is MNHEY and CDR2 is SMNVEV (reference sequence). The CDR3 DNA follows: TGTGCCAGCAGTTTTGGGACAGGGCTGTATGGCTACACCTTC. Translating gives CASSFGTGLYGYTF.

The chain couples TRBV7-6 to TRBJ2-7; TRBD2 aligns across 12 bases. In germline, CDR1 is SGHVS, CDR2 FNYEAQ. V trimming: 5 bases; J trimming: 7 bases; junction bases outside the gene matches: 9. The length of the CDR3 is 15 residues. CDR3 DNA sequence: TGTGCCAGCAGCCTCTCTAGCGGGGGGGGGACGGAGCAGTACTTC. It is translated as CASSLSSGGGTEQYF.

The chain has TRBV27 and TRBJ1-6; no reliable D call. CDR1 and CDR2 from the germline V gene are MNHEY and SMNVEV (reference sequence). The ends were cut back, 8 bases at V and 6 bases at J, with 11 bases in the middle. This CDR3 spans 13 amino acids. The CDR3 region is CASGDGINSPLHF. CDR3 bases: TGTGCCAGCGGAGACGGTATTAATTCACCCCTCCACTTT.